The text below deals with one T cell receptor (beta chain). The antigen remains unidentified. The sample has other DNA sequences that encode this CDR3 too. Data came from immunoSEQ multiplex PCR; TCRdb stores just in-frame clones and leaves some out. The table has roughly 1.4 million clones, 98% seen once. The data belong to a study of shared clonotypes between healthy human individuals. Turning to the study itself: CD8 memory received one plate per donor, CD8 naive two, CD4 memory three and CD4 naive three. Findings and limits, study-wide: Larger estimated richness was generally recorded for naive subsets relative to memory subsets.

All donors were Caucasian adults living in Nashville, Tennessee. The CDR3 is made up of 15 amino acids. Between the trimmed V and J ends, which lost 3 bases and 0 bases, there was a span of 6 bases. Looked up from germline, CDR1 is MDHEN and CDR2 is SYDVKM. The receptor comes from a man aged 25 to 40 in good health. This chain joins TRBV28 and TRBJ2-6; D is undetermined. Sequencing was carried out using naive CD4+ T cells sorted from blood. As for subset: CD45RA+ positively selected. CDR3 in amino acids: CASSLGSSGANVLTF. CDR3 bases: TGTGCCAGCAGTTTGGGATCCTCTGGGGCCAACGTCCTGACTTTC.